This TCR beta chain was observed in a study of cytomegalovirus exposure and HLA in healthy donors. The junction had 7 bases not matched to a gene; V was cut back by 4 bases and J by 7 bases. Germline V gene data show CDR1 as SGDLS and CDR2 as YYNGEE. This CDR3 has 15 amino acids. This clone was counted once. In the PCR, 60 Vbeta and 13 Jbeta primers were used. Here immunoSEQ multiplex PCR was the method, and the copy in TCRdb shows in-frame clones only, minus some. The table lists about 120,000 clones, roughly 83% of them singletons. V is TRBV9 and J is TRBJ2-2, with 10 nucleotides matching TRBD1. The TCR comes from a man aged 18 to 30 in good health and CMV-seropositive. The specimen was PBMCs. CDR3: CASSPRTGGHGELFF. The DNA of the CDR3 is TGTGCCAGCAGCCCCCGGACAGGGGGACACGGGGAGCTGTTTTTT. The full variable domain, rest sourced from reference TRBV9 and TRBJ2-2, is DSGVTQTPKHLITATGQRVTLRCSPRSGDLSVYWYQQSLDQGLQFLIQYYNGEERAKGNILERFSAQQFPDLHSELNLSSLELGDSALYFCASSPRTGGHGELFFGEGSRLTVL.